This T cell receptor beta chain is from a study of cytomegalovirus exposure and HLA in healthy donors. The ends were cut back, 0 bases at V and 7 bases at J, with 10 bases in the middle. The CDR3 sequence is 14 residues long. Germline CDR1 SGDLS, CDR2 YYNGEE. Study observations and caveats: Rates of TCR association differed by HLA locus in a later analysis, with DRB1 highest and HLA-C lowest. Later, an analysis showed that TCR beta chains associated with HLA were more clonally expanded than others that were equally common.

Points on this clone: Its antigen is still unknown.

The study ran its PCR with 60 Vbeta and 13 Jbeta primers. Profiled with immunoSEQ multiplex PCR; TCRdb holds only in-frame clones, not every one. Altogether about 91,000 clones are present, around 73% being singletons, with the ten largest covering over 0.95%. This chain joins TRBV9 and TRBJ2-2; D is perhaps TRBD2 (6 bases). The sequence was obtained from a female donor in good health and CMV-seronegative. The specimen was PBMCs. The CDR3 region is CASSVGRRGGELFF. The CDR3 region has the DNA TGTGCCAGCAGCGTAGGCCGGCGGGGCGGGGAGCTGTTTTTT.